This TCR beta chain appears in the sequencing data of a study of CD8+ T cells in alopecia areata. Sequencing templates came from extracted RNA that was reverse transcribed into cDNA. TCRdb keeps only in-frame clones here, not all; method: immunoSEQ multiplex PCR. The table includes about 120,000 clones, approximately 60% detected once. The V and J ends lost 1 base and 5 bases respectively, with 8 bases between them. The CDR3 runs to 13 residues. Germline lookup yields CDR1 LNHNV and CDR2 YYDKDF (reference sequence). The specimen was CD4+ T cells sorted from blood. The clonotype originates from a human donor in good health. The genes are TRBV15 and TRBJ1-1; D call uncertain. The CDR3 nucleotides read TGTGCCACCAGCAGAGCCGAGAGAACTGAAGCTTTCTTT. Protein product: CATSRAERTEAFF.